These 29 T cell receptor beta chains were sequenced from one sample in a study of blood T cell repertoires in COVID-19. Profiled with immunoSEQ multiplex PCR; TCRdb holds only in-frame clones, not every one. The repertoire holds some 130,000 clones, with over 60% as singletons. The specimen was peripheral blood. The receptors were gathered from a man older than 75 with acute or convalescent COVID-19.

V usage is TRBV3-1 (or the pseudogene TRBV3-2) and J usage is TRBJ2-2; perhaps TRBD2 as D (7 bases). Trimming removed 5 bases at V and 5 bases at J, with 21 bases between. This CDR3 spans 17 amino acids. CDR1 is LGHDT, CDR2 YNNKEL, per germline (reference sequence). CDR3 loop: CASSTSERGGLTGELFF. In DNA, the CDR3 is TGTGCCAGCAGCACGTCGGAGAGGGGGGGACTAACCGGGGAGCTGTTTTTT.

This clone has just one count. V and J are TRBV6-2 or TRBV6-3 and TRBJ1-5; D not resolved. In germline, CDR1 is MNHEY, CDR2 SVGEGT. V lost 4 bases and J 7 bases, leaving 11 bases between the germline ends. This CDR3 has 13 amino acids. For the CDR3, the DNA is TGTGCCAGCAGTTTGGGAGCGAAACAGCCCCAGCATTTT. Protein sequence: CASSLGAKQPQHF.

The chain recombines TRBV30 with TRBJ2-7; TRBD2 is a possible D gene (6 bases). V lost 5 bases and J lost 5, with 19 bases in between. The CDR3 contains 14 residues. CDR1 GTSNPN and CDR2 SVGIG come from the germline V gene (reference sequence). The chain's CDR3 is CAWESGTSIDEQYF. CDR3 DNA: TGTGCCTGGGAATCCGGGACTTCGATAGACGAGCAGTACTTC.

The gene calls are TRBV5-6 and TRBJ2-7; 12 bases align to TRBD1. This CDR3 contains 14 residues. Germline V gene sequence: CDR1 SGHDT, CDR2 YYEEEE. The J segment lost 5 bases and the V segment lost 4 bases, leaving 4 bases of the junction unmatched. The CDR3 region is CASSPGTGGNEQYF. The CDR3 nucleotides are TGTGCCAGCAGCCCCGGGACAGGGGGCAACGAGCAGTACTTC.

There are a few counts of this clone. This chain links TRBV5-1 with TRBJ2-7; 8 nucleotides match TRBD1. The J segment lost 2 bases and the V segment lost 3 bases, leaving 4 bases of the junction unmatched. The length of the CDR3 is 14 residues. Germline lookup yields CDR1 SGHRS and CDR2 YFSETQ. The CDR3 DNA sequence: TGCGCCAGCAGCTCGACAGGGGCCCCCTACGAGCAGTACTTC. Amino acid sequence: CASSSTGAPYEQYF. The full variable domain, its missing parts supplied by reference TRBV5-1 and TRBJ2-7, is KAGVTQTPRYLIKTRGQQVTLSCSPISGHRSVSWYQQTPGQGLQFLFEYFSETQRNKGNFPGRFSGRQFSNSRSEMNVSTLELGDSALYLCASSSTGAPYEQYFGPGTRLTVT.

This clone was detected once. J is TRBJ1-3 and V is TRBV9, with unresolved D. The CDR3 spans 13 residues. Trimming took off 4 bases at V and 0 bases at J, with 5 bases between the two ends. Germline assignment: CDR1 SGDLS and CDR2 YYNGEE. In DNA form, the CDR3 reads TGTGCCAGCAGCATTAACTCTGGAAACACCATATATTTT. Amino acid sequence: CASSINSGNTIYF.

The gene calls are TRBV18 and TRBJ1-3; D gene uncertain. This CDR3 is built from 15 residues. Germline V lookup: CDR1 KGHSH, CDR2 LQKENI. Between the trimmed V and J ends, which lost 3 bases and 0 bases, there was a span of 9 bases. CDR3 nucleotides: TGTGCCAGCTCACCCCGGGTCAGCTCTGGAAACACCATATATTTT. Translating gives CASSPRVSSGNTIYF.

V and J are TRBV5-1 and TRBJ1-1; 9 nucleotides line up with TRBD1. Germline V lookup: CDR1 SGHRS, CDR2 YFSETQ. The trim removed 2 bases at V and 1 base at J, leaving 3 bases unmatched. CDR3 length equals 15 residues. As DNA, the CDR3 is TGCGCCAGCAGCTTTACAGGGGGCTGGAACACTGAAGCTTTCTTT. Its translation is CASSFTGGWNTEAFF.

This sequence joins TRBV9 and TRBJ1-1; a weak D match, TRBD1 (6 bases). The germline V gene has CDR1 SGDLS and CDR2 YYNGEE. V was cut by 1 base and J by 4 bases, with 14 bases left in between. CDR3 length: 15 amino acids. CDR3 region: CASSVSGGGGTEAFF. CDR3 nucleotide sequence: TGTGCCAGCAGCGTAAGTGGGGGCGGGGGCACTGAAGCTTTCTTT.

The rearrangement uses TRBV5-8 and TRBJ2-1, with D maybe TRBD2 (5 bases). Germline CDR1 is SGHTS and CDR2 is YDEGEE. Trimming shortened V by 4 bases and J by 6 bases, and 20 bases separated the two germline ends. This CDR3 contains 16 residues. CDR3 nucleotides: TGTGCCAGCAGCCCTAGCTTGATCAGAAGGACCAATGAGCAGTTCTTC. Protein sequence: CASSPSLIRRTNEQFF. Together with reference TRBV5-8 and TRBJ2-1, the CDR3 gives the full variable domain: EAGVTQSPTHLIKTRGQQATLRCSPISGHTSVYWYQQALGLGLQFLLWYDEGEERNRGNFPPRFSGRQFPNYSSELNVNALELEDSALYLCASSPSLIRRTNEQFFGPGTRLTVL.

The chain links TRBV6-5 to TRBJ1-6, with 7 bases matching TRBD1. V lost 5 bases and J lost 10; bases outside the gene matches: 8. Germline-derived CDR1 and CDR2 are MNHEY and SVGAGI. The CDR3 has 14 amino acids. The CDR3 coding sequence is TGTGCCAGCAGTAGACAGGGTATTGGATCACCCCTCCACTTT. Its translation is CASSRQGIGSPLHF.

CDR3 nucleotides: TGTGCCAGCTCACCAAACCCCGGACAGAGTGGAAACACCATATATTTT. Residues: CASSPNPGQSGNTIYF. The V call is TRBV18, the J call TRBJ1-3; TRBD1 might be the D (6 bases). The CDR3 length is 16 residues. The V gene lost 2 bases and the J gene lost 3 bases, with 14 bases spanning the gap. Germline V gene data show CDR1 as KGHSH and CDR2 as LQKENI.

The chain has TRBV7-8 and TRBJ1-4; no firm D call. Germline-derived CDR1 and CDR2 are SGHVS and FQNEAQ. The CDR3 extends over 15 amino acids. V was clipped by 6 bases and J by 5 bases, with 16 bases between them. CDR3 residues: CASRAGPLLNEKLFF. As DNA, the CDR3 is TGTGCCAGCAGGGCAGGTCCGCTCTTAAATGAAAAACTGTTTTTT. Filled out from reference TRBV7-8 and TRBJ1-4, the complete variable domain reads GAGVSQSPRYKVAKRGQDVALRCDPISGHVSLFWYQQALGQGPEFLTYFQNEAQLDKSGLPSDRFFAERPEGSVSTLKIQRTQQEDSAVYLCASRAGPLLNEKLFFGSGTQLSVL.

The chain recombines TRBV4-3 with TRBJ1-2; D possibly corresponds to TRBD1 (6 bases). Per the germline V gene, CDR1 is LGHNA and CDR2 is YSLEER. This CDR3 is 15 amino acids long. The V end lost 1 base, the J end lost 3 bases, and 12 bases lay between the germline ends. The CDR3 spells CASSQAPDSYYGYTF. DNA of the CDR3: TGCGCCAGCAGCCAAGCCCCGGACAGTTACTATGGCTACACCTTC.

V gene TRBV6-6 combines with J gene TRBJ2-3; D is uncertain. Germline CDR1 and CDR2: MNHNY and SVGAGI (reference sequence). Trimming stripped 4 bases from V and 0 bases from J, with 11 bases between. This CDR3 has 15 amino acids. The CDR3 loop reads CASSSVQTSTDTQYF. The CDR3 DNA is TGTGCCAGCAGTTCGGTGCAAACTAGCACAGATACGCAGTATTTT.

Written as DNA, the CDR3 is TGTGCCAGTAGTACCGGTTCACAGGGGGGAAAGAGCTCCTACAATGAGCAGTTCTTC. Its protein product is CASSTGSQGGKSSYNEQFF. J is TRBJ2-1 and V is TRBV19; TRBD1 matches at 8 bases. Germline-derived CDR1 and CDR2 are LNHDA and SQIVND (reference sequence). Trimming took 4 bases from V and 0 from J; bases not matched to a gene: 14. CDR3 length equals 19 residues.

The DNA for the CDR3 is TGTGCCAGCATCAAGGGGGAGTACAATGAGCAGTTCTTC. As protein: CASIKGEYNEQFF. The chain couples TRBV2 to TRBJ2-1, with D perhaps TRBD1 (6 bases). The CDR3 runs 13 residues. Trimming took 7 bases from V and 4 from J, leaving 11 bases between them. Germline V gene data show CDR1 as SNHLY and CDR2 as FYNNEI.

This rearrangement joins TRBV5-4 to TRBJ2-2; the match to TRBD2 covers 9 bases. Germline CDR1 reads SGHNT; CDR2 reads YYREEE (reference sequence). The CDR3 covers 16 residues. The V gene end was trimmed by 5 bases and the J gene end by 2 bases; junction bases not matched to a gene: 7. CDR3: CASSSRLADNTGELFF. Written as DNA, the CDR3 is TGTGCCAGCAGTTCCCGACTAGCGGACAACACCGGGGAGCTGTTTTTT.

This sequence joins TRBV19 and TRBJ2-7; D not certain. V lost 4 bases to trimming and J lost 3 bases, with 10 bases between them. This CDR3 spans 13 amino acids. CDR1 is LNHDA, CDR2 SQIVND, per germline (reference sequence). Written as DNA, the CDR3 is TGTGCCAGTAGTAGAGGAGAGGTCTACGAGCAGTACTTC. This sequence encodes CASSRGEVYEQYF.

This chain uses TRBV7-8 with TRBJ1-5, with TRBD1 matching over 7 bases. Germline CDR1 reads SGHVS; CDR2 reads FQNEAQ. After removal of 6 bases from V and 7 bases from J, the junction contained 6 bases not matched to a gene. The CDR3 extends over 13 amino acids. CDR3 loop: CASSSDREQPQHF. Written as DNA, the CDR3 is TGTGCCAGCAGTTCAGACAGGGAACAGCCCCAGCATTTT.

This clone was counted a single time. The gene calls are TRBV28 and TRBJ1-5; 7 bases align to TRBD1. Germline V CDR1 and CDR2: MDHEN, SYDVKM. The CDR3 runs 16 residues. The J segment lost 6 bases and the V segment lost 6 bases, leaving 14 bases of the junction unmatched. The CDR3 DNA is TGTGCCAGCAGGCCCTCCCTCGGGACAGTCGTTCAGCCCCAGCATTTT. Protein: CASRPSLGTVVQPQHF.

CDR3 sequence (DNA): TGTGCCAGCTCACCAGACAGGATTACAGATACGCAGTATTTT. This codes for CASSPDRITDTQYF. V and J are TRBV18 and TRBJ2-3; a weak D match, TRBD1 (6 bases). The germline CDR1 and CDR2 sequences are KGHSH and LQKENI. The CDR3 has 14 residues. V lost 2 bases and J 3 bases, leaving 9 bases between the germline ends.

This clone was picked up one time. The chain uses TRBV28 and TRBJ2-5, with D possibly TRBD2 on 7 matching bases. CDR1 MDHEN and CDR2 SYDVKM come from the germline V gene. Trimming took off 3 bases at V and 4 bases at J, with 12 bases between the two ends. CDR3 length equals 14 residues. The CDR3 DNA is TGTGCCAGCAGTTTGGGAGGGGGAGGAGAGACCCAGTACTTC. This sequence encodes CASSLGGGGETQYF.

This clone was counted a few times. The chain carries TRBV28 and TRBJ2-7; 7 bases fit TRBD1. CDR1 is MDHEN, CDR2 SYDVKM, per germline. The CDR3 loop spans 14 amino acids. V dropped 9 bases and J dropped 3; count of bases not matched to a gene: 11. CDR3 sequence reads: CASRKLAGGYEQYF. The CDR3 nucleotides are TGTGCCAGTCGTAAGTTGGCAGGGGGCTACGAGCAGTACTTC.

V is TRBV5-4 and J is TRBJ1-2; the match to TRBD1 covers 9 bases. V lost 4 bases and J lost 3; bases outside the gene matches: 4. CDR3 length equals 14 residues. Germline loops: CDR1 SGHNT, CDR2 YYREEE (reference sequence). The CDR3 reads CASSRDRDDYGYTF. The CDR3 DNA reads TGTGCCAGCAGCAGGGACAGGGACGACTATGGCTACACCTTC. The full variable domain, in which reference TRBV5-4 and TRBJ1-2 provide the parts outside the CDR3, is ETGVTQSPTHLIKTRGQQVTLRCSSQSGHNTVSWYQQALGQGPQFIFQYYREEENGRGNFPPRFSGLQFPNYSSELNVNALELDDSALYLCASSRDRDDYGYTFGSGTRLTVV.

The table lists this clone with a few counts. The V and J genes are TRBV29-1 and TRBJ1-5, with a weak D call TRBD1 (6 bases). The V gene's germline CDR1 is SQVTM and CDR2 ANQGSEA. Trimming removed 5 bases from V and 5 bases from J, with 13 bases in between. CDR3 length: 13 residues. The CDR3 region is CSVSNRDDQPQHF. DNA for the CDR3: TGCAGCGTTTCGAACAGGGACGATCAGCCCCAGCATTTT. Together with reference TRBV29-1 and TRBJ1-5, the CDR3 gives the full variable domain: SAVISQKPSRDICQRGTSLTIQCQVDSQVTMMFWYRQQPGQSLTLIATANQGSEATYESGFVIDKFPISRPNLTFSTLTVSNMSPEDSSIYLCSVSNRDDQPQHFGDGTRLSIL.

V and J are TRBV19 and TRBJ1-5, with D uncertain. V lost 2 bases to trimming and J lost 5 bases, with 10 bases between them. Germline assignment: CDR1 LNHDA and CDR2 SQIVND (reference sequence). This CDR3 has 14 residues. CDR3 DNA: TGTGCCAGTAGTATATCCCCCCGTGATCAGCCCCAGCATTTT. This codes for CASSISPRDQPQHF.

The V and J genes are TRBV4-3 and TRBJ1-2; D gene uncertain. The CDR3 is made up of 13 amino acids. V lost 6 bases, J lost 6 bases, and 14 bases lay in between. The germline CDR1 and CDR2 sequences are LGHNA and YSLEER. The CDR3 loop reads CASSRSGEDGYTF. CDR3 sequence (DNA): TGCGCCAGCAGTCGATCCGGGGAGGATGGCTACACCTTC.

This clone was recorded a few times. The chain combines TRBV11-2 with TRBJ1-2; D not resolved. The V end was cut by 5 bases, the J end by 8 bases, with 12 bases between. Germline values: CDR1 SGHAT, CDR2 FQNNGV. The CDR3 contains 12 residues. The CDR3 nucleotides are TGTGCCAGCAGCCCCAGACCGGGGGGCTACACCTTC. Amino acids: CASSPRPGGYTF.